What follows are 19 T cell receptor beta chains derived from one specimen sequenced in a study of glioma-infiltrating T cells after dendritic cell vaccination. Indicated time point: after dendritic cell vaccination, including at tumor progression/relapse. Clones were read by immunoSEQ multiplex PCR, and TCRdb kept only the in-frame ones, dropping some. The table has 65,000 to 80,000 clones, about nine tenths seen once; the top ten hold more than 2%. The sequences come from blood, collected after dendritic cell vaccination. These TCRs come from a human donor with glioblastoma.

The chain joins TRBV4-1 to TRBJ2-1; TRBD2 matches at 9 bases. Germline trimming cut 0 bases from V and 7 bases from J; bases unmatched to any gene: 16. CDR1 MGHRA and CDR2 YSYEKL come from the germline V gene. This CDR3 is 19 amino acids long. The CDR3 sequence: CASSQDGTSGLAGMNEQFF. The DNA of the CDR3 is TGCGCCAGCAGCCAAGATGGTACCTCGGGGCTAGCGGGAATGAATGAGCAGTTCTTC.

This rearrangement joins TRBV7-6 to TRBJ1-1; unclear D gene. Trimming removed 0 bases at V and 5 bases at J, with 13 bases between. Germline CDR1 SGHVS, CDR2 FNYEAQ. This CDR3 is 15 amino acids long. For the CDR3, the DNA is TGTGCCAGCAGCTTAGCATTGGGTGAGAGGACTGAAGCTTTCTTT. Encoded protein: CASSLALGERTEAFF.

This clone was detected once. V gene TRBV29-1 combines with J gene TRBJ2-7; 9 bases are shared with TRBD1. This CDR3 spans 13 amino acids. Trimming cost V 3 bases and J 2 bases; bases outside gene matches: 2. CDR1 SQVTM and CDR2 ANQGSEA come from the germline V gene. The CDR3 DNA reads TGCAGCGTTGACACAGGGGGCCCCTACGAGCAGTACTTC. Translation gives CSVDTGGPYEQYF.

This clone was recorded once. The chain recombines TRBV5-6 with TRBJ1-2; TRBD1 agrees at 9 bases. This CDR3 spans 17 amino acids. Germline CDR1 and CDR2: SGHDT and YYEEEE. After removal of 2 bases from V and 4 bases from J, the junction contained 12 bases not matched to a gene. The DNA for the CDR3 is TGTGCCAGCAGCTTTAGAACAGGGGGCTACGAGGGCTATGGCTACACCTTC. Amino acid sequence: CASSFRTGGYEGYGYTF. Drawing the rest from reference TRBV5-6 and TRBJ1-2, the complete variable domain is DAGVTQSPTHLIKTRGQQVTLRCSPKSGHDTVSWYQQALGQGPQFIFQYYEEEERQRGNFPDRFSGHQFPNYSSELNVNALLLGDSALYLCASSFRTGGYEGYGYTFGSGTRLTVV.

The chain combines TRBV21-1 with TRBJ1-5; TRBD1 is the table's D call, not checked against the DNA. TRBV21-1 is tagged as a pseudogene. The CDR3 is 15 amino acids. This chain's CDR3 is CASSKALKGRQPQHF. As DNA, the CDR3 is TGTGCCAGCAGCAAAGCGCTCAAGGGGCGCCAGCCCCAGCATTTT.

This clone occurred once. The chain recombines TRBV27 with TRBJ2-5; the match to TRBD2 covers 9 bases. V shed 5 bases, J shed 4 bases, and the junction held 23 bases outside the gene matches. The CDR3 consists of 20 residues. Germline V gene lookup returns CDR1 MNHEY and CDR2 SMNVEV (reference sequence). The CDR3 sequence is CASSLKSPRTSANRLETQYF. CDR3 DNA sequence: TGTGCCAGCAGTCTCAAATCCCCTCGGACTAGCGCCAACCGTTTAGAGACCCAGTACTTC.

J is TRBJ2-2 and V is TRBV19; 7 bases agree with TRBD2. J was trimmed by 7 bases and V by 6 bases; bases with no gene match: 11. The CDR3 is made up of 15 amino acids. The germline gives CDR1 LNHDA, CDR2 SQIVND (reference sequence). The CDR3 DNA reads TGTGCCAGTAGCCCTTGGGGGGGGTCGGGCGGGGAGCTGTTTTTT. Its translation: CASSPWGGSGGELFF.

This clone was seen only once. This rearrangement joins TRBV7-7 to TRBJ2-1, with TRBD2 matching over 7 bases. J was trimmed by 10 bases and V by 3 bases; bases with no gene match: 6. The germline V gene has CDR1 SSHAT and CDR2 FNYEAQ (reference sequence). The CDR3 runs to 13 residues. As DNA, the CDR3 is TGTGCCAGCAGCTTGGGAGGGCTAGACGAGCAGTTCTTC. Residues: CASSLGGLDEQFF.

The chain joins TRBV30 to TRBJ1-3; 8 nucleotides agree with TRBD1. From germline, CDR1 is GTSNPN and CDR2 SVGIG (reference sequence). The V and J ends lost 2 bases and 9 bases, in that order; junction bases with no gene match: 6. This CDR3 is built from 13 residues. For the CDR3, the DNA is TGTGCCTGGAGTCACAGGGGGGGTGGCACCATATATTTT. Its translation: CAWSHRGGGTIYF.

V usage is TRBV5-1 and J usage is TRBJ1-2, with 8 positions matching TRBD1. The CDR3 runs 15 residues. V gave up 0 bases and J gave up 4 bases; unmatched junction bases: 5. Germline CDR1 SGHRS, CDR2 YFSETQ. The CDR3 here is CASSLGDRGGYGYTF. CDR3 coding DNA: TGCGCCAGCAGCTTGGGTGACAGGGGAGGCTATGGCTACACCTTC.

This chain uses TRBV15 with TRBJ1-2; D might be TRBD1 (5 bases). V shed 5 bases and J shed 6 bases, with 13 bases lying between them. Germline CDR1 LNHNV, CDR2 YYDKDF (reference sequence). CDR3 length: 13 amino acids. The chain's CDR3 is CATSSMAGDGYTF. The CDR3 bases are TGTGCCACCAGCTCTATGGCGGGGGATGGCTACACCTTC.

J is TRBJ1-3 and V is TRBV19; no clear D. Germline V gene lookup returns CDR1 LNHDA and CDR2 SQIVND (reference sequence). Between the trimmed V and J ends, which lost 8 bases and 0 bases, there was a span of 11 bases. CDR3 length: 14 amino acids. The CDR3, as DNA: TGTGCCAGTCAAAAGTCACTCTCTGGAAACACCATATATTTT. Translated, it gives CASQKSLSGNTIYF.

V is TRBV19 and J is TRBJ2-1, with D possibly matching TRBD2 (5 bases). CDR1 LNHDA and CDR2 SQIVND come from the germline V gene (reference sequence). V was pared by 7 bases and J by 4 bases, with 20 bases between. This CDR3 has 16 amino acids. DNA of the CDR3: TGTGCCAGTACCCCTCTCGGAAGCGGAGTATACAATGAGCAGTTCTTC. Protein sequence: CASTPLGSGVYNEQFF. Complete variable domain (other parts from reference TRBV19 and TRBJ2-1): DGGITQSPKYLFRKEGQNVTLSCEQNLNHDAMYWYRQDPGQGLRLIYYSQIVNDFQKGDIAEGYSVSREKKESFPLTVTSAQKNPTAFYLCASTPLGSGVYNEQFFGPGTRLTVL.

The gene calls are TRBV7-9 and TRBJ1-1; no reliable D call. Looked up from germline, CDR1 is SEHNR and CDR2 is FQNEAQ (reference sequence). Between the trimmed V and J ends, which lost 3 bases and 0 bases, there was a span of 5 bases. CDR3 size: 13 residues. The CDR3 nucleotides are TGTGCCAGCAGCTTGGAGATGAACACTGAAGCTTTCTTT. Translation gives CASSLEMNTEAFF.

This chain links TRBV10-3 with TRBJ1-1, with 8 nucleotides matching TRBD1. This CDR3 spans 17 amino acids. The germline CDR1 and CDR2 sequences are ENHRY and SYGVKD. V was pared by 2 bases and J by 4 bases, with 12 bases of the junction left unmatched. The CDR3 region is CAISEPGQGLRGTEAFF. As DNA, the CDR3 is TGTGCCATCAGTGAGCCAGGACAGGGTTTACGGGGCACTGAAGCTTTCTTT.

The V call is TRBV19, the J call TRBJ2-7; perhaps TRBD1 as D (5 bases). This CDR3 has 14 amino acids. Trimming took 6 bases from V and 5 from J, leaving 17 bases between them. Germline V gene sequence: CDR1 LNHDA, CDR2 SQIVND (reference sequence). This CDR3 is CASSWGTRINEQYF. Here the CDR3 DNA reads TGTGCCAGTAGCTGGGGCACGAGAATCAACGAGCAGTACTTC.

The chain is built from TRBV9 and TRBJ2-1, with 9 bases aligning to TRBD2. The CDR3 spans 13 residues. Germline V CDR1 and CDR2: SGDLS, YYNGEE. V shed 6 bases and J 6 bases; nucleotides not matched to a gene: 4. CDR3 residues: CASTAGGSNEQFF. CDR3 nucleotide sequence: TGTGCCAGCACGGCGGGAGGGAGCAATGAGCAGTTCTTC.

There are a few counts of this clone. This chain connects TRBV2 to TRBJ1-4; 7 nucleotides agree with TRBD1. The CDR3 extends over 16 amino acids. Per the germline V gene, CDR1 is SNHLY and CDR2 is FYNNEI. The V gene end was trimmed by 5 bases and the J gene end by 12 bases; junction bases not matched to a gene: 18. CDR3 loop: CASSSRRTGGGKELFF. The CDR3, as DNA: TGTGCCAGCAGTTCCCGTCGGACAGGCGGGGGGAAGGAACTGTTTTTT.

This clone was seen a handful of times. The chain recombines TRBV7-9 with TRBJ1-1; no firm D call. There are 17 residues in the CDR3. The V end lost 4 bases, the J end lost 5 bases, and 23 bases lay between the germline ends. Germline V gene sequence: CDR1 SEHNR, CDR2 FQNEAQ (reference sequence). DNA for the CDR3: TGTGCCAGCAGCTCCTTCCTATGGGAGAGGGTCGGGACTGAAGCTTTCTTT. Its protein is CASSSFLWERVGTEAFF.